One sample yielded the 10 T cell receptor beta chains listed below, sequenced in a study of T cells in Graves' hyperthyroidism and ophthalmopathy. The TCR beta CDR3 regions underwent amplification using RNA transcripts as the source. Primed by the HTBI set, a first-round RT-PCR was run on the TCR CDR3. TCRdb redid the calling of the multiplex PCR reads with MiXCR, one entry per CDR3 protein. The sample contains under 400,000 distinct CDR3 sequences, around 16% of which appear only once. The sample taken for sequencing was blood. Receptors originate from a woman aged 18-29 years with Graves' hyperthyroidism that later progressed to Graves' ophthalmopathy.

Here the CDR3 reads CASSTRQGGGYTF. The CDR3 DNA is TGTGCCAGCAGTACTCGACAGGGGGGTGGCTACACCTTC. The chain links TRBV27 to TRBJ1-2; 9 nucleotides line up with TRBD1. This CDR3 region has 13 residues. The germline V gene has CDR1 MNHEY and CDR2 SMNVEV (reference sequence). Trimming took 5 bases from V and 7 from J; bases not matched to a gene: 5.

In this sample, this clonotype turned up many times. The V call is TRBV28, the J call TRBJ2-5; 8 positions match TRBD1. With 9 bases clipped from V and 5 bases from J, the junction kept 5 bases outside the gene matches. From germline, CDR1 is MDHEN and CDR2 SYDVKM. There are 12 residues in the CDR3. DNA of the CDR3: TGTGCCAGTGACAGGGGTGGGGAGACCCAGTACTTC. Its translation is CASDRGGETQYF.

This clonotype was seen a handful of times. The V and J genes are TRBV11-3 and TRBJ2-2, with 7 positions matching TRBD2. Germline assignment: CDR1 SGHNT and CDR2 YENEEA. The CDR3 is 14 residues long. Trimming took 3 bases from V and 3 from J; bases not matched to a gene: 1. The chain's CDR3 is CASSFSGYTGELFF. The CDR3 nucleotides are TGTGCCAGCAGCTTTAGCGGGTACACCGGGGAGCTGTTTTTT.

This clonotype came up a few times. A much more abundant neighbour one base away suggests this may be a read error. V is TRBV3-1 and J is TRBJ1-1; D gene uncertain. The CDR3 is 14 amino acids. The germline CDR1 and CDR2 sequences are LGHDT and YNNKEL (reference sequence). The CDR3 sequence is CASSNLQVNTEGFF. CDR3 coding DNA: TGTGCCAGCAGCAACCTTCAGGTGAACACTGAAGGTTTCTTT.

The sample holds many counts of this clonotype. The chain has TRBV6-1 and TRBJ1-2; D may be TRBD1 (6 bases). The V end lost 6 bases, the J end lost 6 bases, and 20 bases lay between the germline ends. The CDR3 runs to 15 residues. Germline V gene lookup returns CDR1 MNHNS and CDR2 SASEGT. The CDR3 spells CASRADARGANGYTF. The CDR3 DNA follows: TGTGCCAGCAGGGCCGACGCTCGGGGGGCTAATGGCTACACCTTC.

The chain links TRBV20-1 to TRBJ2-5; possibly TRBD1 for D (6 bases). From germline, CDR1 is DFQATT and CDR2 SNEGSKA (reference sequence). The length of the CDR3 is 12 residues. The CDR3 DNA sequence: TGCAGGCTCAGGGGCGCGGGAGAGACCCAGTACTTC. Its translation is CRLRGAGETQYF.

This clonotype was counted many times. The V call is TRBV6-1, the J call TRBJ2-1; 7 nucleotides match TRBD2. Germline CDR1 is MNHNS and CDR2 is SASEGT. There are 14 residues in the CDR3. Trimming removed 6 bases from V and 2 bases from J; junction bases left unmatched: 4. The CDR3 nucleotides are TGTGCCAGCAGACGGAGCGGGACCTACAATGAGCAGTTCTTC. The encoded protein is CASRRSGTYNEQFF.

This clonotype was seen ten or more times. The V and J genes are TRBV3-1 and TRBJ2-5; D is perhaps TRBD1 or TRBD2 (6 bases each). CDR1 is LGHDT, CDR2 YNNKEL, per germline (reference sequence). Trimming pared 1 base from V and 2 bases from J, leaving 20 bases between. CDR3 length: 18 amino acids. CDR3 DNA sequence: TGTGCCAGCAGCCAAGTCCTCTTCCAGGGGACTGATCAAGAGACCCAGTACTTC. Its protein is CASSQVLFQGTDQETQYF.

This clonotype was seen many times. This chain joins TRBV5-1 and TRBJ2-7; D possibly corresponds to TRBD1 (5 bases). Per germline, CDR1 SGHRS and CDR2 YFSETQ. The CDR3 runs to 18 residues. Trimming left V 0 bases short and J 4 bases short, with 23 bases between. CDR3 protein: CASSLGAGAGPVGYEQYF. CDR3 nucleotide sequence: TGCGCCAGCAGCTTGGGGGCCGGCGCAGGGCCCGTGGGGTACGAGCAGTACTTC.

The genes are TRBV7-2 and TRBJ2-3; D possibly corresponds to TRBD2 (6 bases). The CDR3 loop spans 15 amino acids. Trimming removed 4 bases at V and 2 bases at J, with 13 bases between. CDR1 and CDR2 from the germline V gene are SGHTA and FQGNSA. CDR3 nucleotide sequence: TGTGCCAGCAGCTCCATGGGGGGAGACACAGATACGCAGTATTTT. Its protein product is CASSSMGGDTDTQYF.